Below, 13 T cell receptor beta chains from the same sample are listed, as sequenced in a study of blood T cell repertoires in COVID-19. Measured with immunoSEQ multiplex PCR; TCRdb has only the in-frame clones, and not every one. Of 58,000 or so clones in the sample, around 79% were seen once. Source material: peripheral blood. These receptors were taken from a human donor in a cohort sampled during active COVID-19.

The chain carries TRBV6-5 and TRBJ2-7, with 7 nucleotides matching TRBD1. This CDR3 contains 13 residues. Germline-derived CDR1 and CDR2 are MNHEY and SVGAGI. V gave up 6 bases and J gave up 6 bases; unmatched junction bases: 8. DNA of the CDR3: TGTGCCAGCAGATACGACAGGGTCGGCGAGCAGTACTTC. Its protein is CASRYDRVGEQYF.

This chain joins TRBV30 and TRBJ2-5; TRBD1 aligns across 11 bases. The CDR3 is 14 residues long. Germline V gene sequence: CDR1 GTSNPN, CDR2 SVGIG (reference sequence). V was pared by 2 bases and J by 4 bases, with 3 bases of the junction left unmatched. The CDR3 here is CAWSTGTGGETQYF. Written as DNA, the CDR3 is TGTGCCTGGAGTACAGGGACAGGGGGAGAGACCCAGTACTTC. Looking up the rest from reference TRBV30 and TRBJ2-5 gives the full variable domain: SQTIHQWPATLVQPVGSPLSLECTVEGTSNPNLYWYRQAAGRGLQLLFYSVGIGQISSEVPQNLSASRPQDRQFILSSKKLLLSDSGFYLCAWSTGTGGETQYFGPGTRLLVL.

This chain connects TRBV5-4 to TRBJ1-2; D possibly corresponds to TRBD1 (5 bases). The CDR3 totals 13 residues. Trimming took off 2 bases at V and 7 bases at J, with 12 bases between the two ends. Per germline, CDR1 SGHNT and CDR2 YYREEE (reference sequence). CDR3 coding DNA: TGTGCCAGCAGCTTTGGAGGGGTAGGTGGCTACACCTTC. Encoded protein: CASSFGGVGGYTF.

V usage is TRBV19 and J usage is TRBJ1-2; D is undetermined. V lost 1 base and J lost 8, with 11 bases in between. The CDR3 covers 13 residues. Germline loops: CDR1 LNHDA, CDR2 SQIVND (reference sequence). The CDR3 sequence: CASSIVGSTGYTF. The CDR3 DNA is TGTGCCAGTAGTATAGTGGGCAGCACCGGCTACACCTTC. Full variable domain (outside the CDR3, taken from reference TRBV19 and TRBJ1-2): DGGITQSPKYLFRKEGQNVTLSCEQNLNHDAMYWYRQDPGQGLRLIYYSQIVNDFQKGDIAEGYSVSREKKESFPLTVTSAQKNPTAFYLCASSIVGSTGYTFGSGTRLTVV.

In DNA, the CDR3 is TGTGCCTACGGCGGGGGCTGGTCTGAAGCTTTCTTT. Protein product: CAYGGGWSEAFF. V and J are TRBV6-6 and TRBJ1-1, with a possible D match to TRBD1 (6 bases). CDR3 size: 12 residues. Per germline, CDR1 MNHNY and CDR2 SVGAGI (reference sequence). V was pared by 11 bases and J by 6 bases, with 16 bases between.

This clone has a single count. The genes are TRBV7-6 and TRBJ1-3; 11 bases are a match to TRBD1. Germline V gene lookup returns CDR1 SGHVS and CDR2 FNYEAQ. This CDR3 is 17 amino acids long. Unmatched junction bases numbered 8, after V lost 7 bases and J lost 0 bases. The CDR3 protein is CASTAVGTGGSGNTIYF. DNA for the CDR3: TGTGCCAGCACCGCCGTTGGGACAGGGGGCTCTGGAAACACCATATATTTT.

V gene TRBV24-1 combines with J gene TRBJ2-2; TRBD1 aligns across 8 bases. Germline lookup yields CDR1 KGHDR and CDR2 SFDVKD. This CDR3 has 16 residues. The trim removed 3 bases at V and 6 bases at J, leaving 8 bases unmatched. DNA of the CDR3: TGTGCCACCAGTGATCCACGACAGGGGCCTGCCGGGGAGCTGTTTTTT. Translation gives CATSDPRQGPAGELFF.

The chain is built from TRBV3-1 (or the pseudogene TRBV3-2) and TRBJ1-2; 8 bases fit TRBD1. V gave up 1 base and J gave up 4 bases; unmatched junction bases: 5. Germline V gives CDR1 LGHDT, CDR2 YNNKEL (reference sequence). The CDR3 length is 15 residues. DNA of the CDR3: TGTGCCAGCAGCCAAGTCCAGGGGGCCCTCTATGGCTACACCTTC. It yields the protein CASSQVQGALYGYTF.

This clone showed up just a few times. V is TRBV19 and J is TRBJ1-1, with TRBD1 identical over 8 bases. The ends lost 9 bases at V and 1 base at J; junction bases unmatched: 4. Per germline, CDR1 LNHDA and CDR2 SQIVND (reference sequence). This CDR3 has 13 amino acids. CDR3 coding DNA: TGTGCCAGCCGGGACAGGTGGAACACTGAAGCTTTCTTT. Its translation: CASRDRWNTEAFF.

The genes are TRBV27 and TRBJ2-1, with 10 bases aligning to TRBD2. Germline V gene lookup returns CDR1 MNHEY and CDR2 SMNVEV (reference sequence). V shed 7 bases, J shed 2 bases, and the junction held 8 bases outside the gene matches. The CDR3 sequence is 16 residues long. The CDR3 region is CASKPAGTSAYNEQFF. DNA of the CDR3: TGTGCCAGCAAGCCCGCCGGGACTAGCGCCTACAATGAGCAGTTCTTC.

This clone has only a few counts. The chain combines TRBV18 with TRBJ2-1; tentatively, D is TRBD1 (6 bases). The germline V gene has CDR1 KGHSH and CDR2 LQKENI. The V gene lost 5 bases and the J gene lost 4 bases, with 12 bases spanning the gap. The CDR3 is 14 amino acids. CDR3 protein: CASSITGFYNEQFF. The CDR3 bases are TGTGCCAGCTCAATCACAGGGTTTTACAATGAGCAGTTCTTC.

The chain couples TRBV28 to TRBJ2-7; the match to TRBD2 covers 13 bases. This CDR3 comprises 15 residues. Per the germline V gene, CDR1 is MDHEN and CDR2 is SYDVKM. V lost 8 bases and J lost 7; bases outside the gene matches: 11. CDR3 residues: CASCTSGRALSEQYF. DNA of the CDR3: TGTGCCAGCTGCACTAGCGGGAGGGCCTTGTCTGAGCAGTACTTC. The full variable domain, completed using reference TRBV28 and TRBJ2-7, is DVKVTQSSRYLVKRTGEKVFLECVQDMDHENMFWYRQDPGLGLRLIYFSYDVKMKEKGDIPEGYSVSREKKERFSLILESASTNQTSMYLCASCTSGRALSEQYFGPGTRLTVT.

The gene calls are TRBV12-3 or TRBV12-4 and TRBJ2-7; weak D call: TRBD1 (6 bases). The CDR3 runs 12 residues. Trimming removed 6 bases from V and 7 bases from J, with 13 bases in between. The CDR3 region is CASRDRRGEQYF. For the CDR3, the DNA is TGTGCCAGCAGAGATCGAAGGGGGGAGCAGTACTTC.